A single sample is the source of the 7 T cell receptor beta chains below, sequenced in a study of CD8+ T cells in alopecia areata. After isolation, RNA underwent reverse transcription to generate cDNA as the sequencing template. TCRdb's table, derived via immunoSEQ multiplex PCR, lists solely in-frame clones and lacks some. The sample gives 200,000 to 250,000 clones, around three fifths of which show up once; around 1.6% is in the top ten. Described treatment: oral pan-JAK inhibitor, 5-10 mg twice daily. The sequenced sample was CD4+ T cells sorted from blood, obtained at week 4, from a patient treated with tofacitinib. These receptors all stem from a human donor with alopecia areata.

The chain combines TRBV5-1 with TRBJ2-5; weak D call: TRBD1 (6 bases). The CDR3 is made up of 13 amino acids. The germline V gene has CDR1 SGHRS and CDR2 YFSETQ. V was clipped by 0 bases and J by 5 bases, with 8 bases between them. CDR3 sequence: CASSLDREETQYF. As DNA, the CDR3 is TGCGCCAGCAGCTTGGACAGGGAGGAGACCCAGTACTTC.

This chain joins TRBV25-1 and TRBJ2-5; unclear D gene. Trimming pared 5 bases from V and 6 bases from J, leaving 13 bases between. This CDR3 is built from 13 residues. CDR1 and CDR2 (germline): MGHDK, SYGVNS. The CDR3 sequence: CASSKGSVKTQYF. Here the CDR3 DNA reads TGTGCCAGCAGTAAGGGATCTGTAAAGACCCAGTACTTC. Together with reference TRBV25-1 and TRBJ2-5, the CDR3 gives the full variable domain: EADIYQTPRYLVIGTGKKITLECSQTMGHDKMYWYQQDPGMELHLIHYSYGVNSTEKGDLSSESTVSRIRTEHFPLTLESARPSHTSQYLCASSKGSVKTQYFGPGTRLLVL.

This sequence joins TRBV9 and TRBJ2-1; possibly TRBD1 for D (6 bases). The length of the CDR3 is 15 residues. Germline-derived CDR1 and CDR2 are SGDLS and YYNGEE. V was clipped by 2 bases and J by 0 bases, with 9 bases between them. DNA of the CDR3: TGTGCCAGCAGCGTTGACAGGAGCTCCTACAATGAGCAGTTCTTC. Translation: CASSVDRSSYNEQFF.

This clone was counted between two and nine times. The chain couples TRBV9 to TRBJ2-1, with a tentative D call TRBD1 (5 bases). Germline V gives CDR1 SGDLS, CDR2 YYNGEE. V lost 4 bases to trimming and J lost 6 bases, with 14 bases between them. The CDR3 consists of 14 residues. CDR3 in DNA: TGTGCCAGCAGCCTCCGAGTCCAGGGCAATGAGCAGTTCTTC. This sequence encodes CASSLRVQGNEQFF.

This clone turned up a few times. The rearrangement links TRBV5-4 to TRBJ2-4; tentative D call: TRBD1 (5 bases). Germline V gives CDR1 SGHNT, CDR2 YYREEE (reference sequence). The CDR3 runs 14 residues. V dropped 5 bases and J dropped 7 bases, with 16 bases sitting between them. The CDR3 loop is CASRGDSSENIQYF. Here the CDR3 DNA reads TGTGCCAGCAGAGGTGACAGCTCAGAGAACATTCAGTACTTC.

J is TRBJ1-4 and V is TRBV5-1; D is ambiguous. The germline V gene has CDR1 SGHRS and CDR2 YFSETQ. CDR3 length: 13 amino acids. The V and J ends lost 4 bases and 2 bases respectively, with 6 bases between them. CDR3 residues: CASSQGTNEKLFF. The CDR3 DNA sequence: TGCGCCAGCAGCCAAGGGACTAATGAAAAACTGTTTTTT.

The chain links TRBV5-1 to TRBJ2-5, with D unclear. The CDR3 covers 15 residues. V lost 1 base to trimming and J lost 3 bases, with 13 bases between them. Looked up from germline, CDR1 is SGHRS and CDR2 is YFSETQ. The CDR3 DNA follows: TGCGCCAGCAGCTTGATGGGAAGGGTGGAAGAGACCCAGTACTTC. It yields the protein CASSLMGRVEETQYF.